This T cell receptor beta chain emerged from a study of T cell clonality in common variable immunodeficiency. Study-level points and caveats: Reportedly, TCR beta sequences from common variable immunodeficiency showed fewer deletions and N-nucleotide insertions. Fewer TCRbeta clones were shared among CVID subjects than controls.

Germline V CDR1 and CDR2: KGHSH, LQKENI. The CDR3 sequence is 17 residues long. The trim removed 3 bases at V and 0 bases at J, leaving 3 bases unmatched. Sequencing input was equivalent genomic DNA from CVID and controls. The repertoire was sequenced with immunoSEQ multiplex PCR; TCRdb's copy has only in-frame clones and lacks some. The sample is made up of about 23,000 clones, none counted only once. CVID subjects were 15 female and just under 30 male, aged about 9 to 65. Blood came from CVID subjects not ill and not taking immunomodulatory or immunosuppressive medication. This clone was counted at least ten times. What it binds is unknown. The read is 3 residues too short to cover the CDR3 end, so that end is filled in from the germline J gene.

This receptor was taken from a human donor with common variable immunodeficiency. The chain uses TRBV18 and TRBJ2-6, with 9 nucleotides matching TRBD1. The sequencing sample was made of peripheral blood mononuclear cells. The part of the CDR3 DNA that was read is TGTGCCAGCTCACCGGGACAGGGAAGCTCTGGGGCCAACGTC. It is translated as CASSPGQGSSGANV. From start to end, the CDR3 is CASSPGQGSSGANVLTF.